These 12 T cell receptor beta chains were sequenced from one sample in a study of T cells in Graves' hyperthyroidism and ophthalmopathy. From RNA transcripts, TCR beta CDR3 regions were amplified. First-round RT-PCR targeting the TCR CDR3 was performed with the HTBI primer set. In TCRdb, the multiplex PCR reads were re-called with MiXCR into one record per CDR3 protein. The sample consists of about 360,000 distinct CDR3 sequences, less than 15% of them appearing once. The specimen was blood. The receptors derive from a woman between 18 and 29 years old with Graves' hyperthyroidism.

This clonotype was counted many times. Here the CDR3 DNA reads TGTGCCACCAGTGATGACAGCGGACCAGGAGGTAGGCACGAGCAGTACTTC. Amino acids: CATSDDSGPGGRHEQYF. J is TRBJ2-7 and V is TRBV24-1; D is perhaps TRBD1 or TRBD2 (5 bases each). This CDR3 region has 17 residues. V was shortened by 3 bases and J by 5 bases, with 22 bases between the two germline ends. Germline CDR1 reads KGHDR; CDR2 reads SFDVKD.

This clonotype was counted only a few times. The V call is TRBV6-2 or TRBV6-3, the J call TRBJ2-2; 8 nucleotides align to TRBD2. V trimming: 6 bases; J trimming: 5 bases; junction bases outside the gene matches: 11. The CDR3 is 16 amino acids. Germline CDR1 and CDR2: MNHEY and SVGEGT. CDR3 sequence reads: CASRAAAGGVTGELFF. DNA for the CDR3: TGTGCCAGCAGAGCCGCCGCGGGGGGAGTTACCGGGGAGCTGTTTTTT.

This clonotype came up many times. This chain joins TRBV20-1 and TRBJ1-4; no firm D call. The CDR3 has 10 amino acids. From germline, CDR1 is DFQATT and CDR2 SNEGSKA (reference sequence). Trimming stripped 5 bases from V and 13 bases from J, with 11 bases between. The CDR3 loop is CSAEGTGLFF. CDR3 coding DNA: TGCAGTGCTGAGGGAACGGGACTGTTTTTT.

The rearrangement joins TRBV9 to TRBJ2-3; 10 positions match TRBD1. The germline V gene has CDR1 SGDLS and CDR2 YYNGEE. This CDR3 has 19 amino acids. V trimming: 3 bases; J trimming: 0 bases; junction bases outside the gene matches: 13. The CDR3 region has the DNA TGTGCCAGCAGCGATCACCGGACAGGGGGTTTCCTTAGCACAGATACGCAGTATTTT. As protein: CASSDHRTGGFLSTDTQYF.

Many counts were recorded for this clonotype. The J gene is TRBJ2-3, the V gene TRBV5-1, with TRBD2 identical over 9 bases. The CDR3 sequence is 16 residues long. V shed 2 bases, J shed 0 bases, and the junction held 4 bases outside the gene matches. The germline CDR1 and CDR2 sequences are SGHRS and YFSETQ. CDR3 sequence: CASSFKAGGSTDTQYF. For the CDR3, the DNA is TGCGCCAGCAGCTTTAAGGCGGGGGGGAGCACAGATACGCAGTATTTT.

This clonotype was counted many times. The chain links TRBV18 to TRBJ2-3, with no clear D. The CDR3 totals 13 residues. Germline V gene lookup returns CDR1 KGHSH and CDR2 LQKENI. V was trimmed by 0 bases and J by 7 bases, leaving 8 bases between them. The CDR3 bases are TGTGCCAGCTCACCACCGAGTGGCAATACGCAGTATTTT. This sequence encodes CASSPPSGNTQYF. The variable domain in full, completed from reference TRBV18 and TRBJ2-3, reads NAGVMQNPRHLVRRRGQEARLRCSPMKGHSHVYWYRQLPEEGLKFMVYLQKENIIDESGMPKERFSAEFPKEGPSILRIQQVVRGDSAAYFCASSPPSGNTQYFGPGTRLTVL.

The V call is TRBV11-2, the J call TRBJ2-1, with TRBD2 matching over 12 bases. The germline V gene encodes CDR1 SGHAT and CDR2 FQNNGV. With V trimmed by 4 bases and J by 8 bases, 18 bases remained unmatched. CDR3 length: 19 residues. This CDR3 is CASSSRGRRLAGESDEQFF. DNA for the CDR3: TGTGCCAGCAGCTCGAGGGGAAGGAGACTAGCGGGAGAGTCCGATGAGCAGTTCTTC.

Only one count was recorded for this clonotype. Mismatch with germline at one junction end may stem from a read error. J is TRBJ1-3 and V is TRBV4-1; 8 bases align to TRBD1. Germline V lookup: CDR1 MGHRA, CDR2 YSYEKL. The CDR3 loop spans 17 amino acids. In DNA, the CDR3 is TGCGCCAGCAACCAAGTAGGGACAGGACGCTCTGGAAACACCATATATTTT. Its translation is CASNQVGTGRSGNTIYF.

The gene calls are TRBV12-3 or TRBV12-4 and TRBJ2-7, with 11 bases that match TRBD1. This CDR3 has 18 amino acids. Trimming took 4 bases from V and 2 from J; bases not matched to a gene: 13. The CDR3 here is CASSSGQGAPLYPYEQYF. The CDR3 nucleotides read TGTGCCAGCAGTTCAGGACAGGGGGCCCCCCTCTACCCCTACGAGCAGTACTTC.

This clonotype was observed at least ten times. The chain carries TRBV12-3 or TRBV12-4 and TRBJ1-6; D gene ambiguous. CDR3 length equals 12 residues. V lost 6 bases and J lost 10, with 10 bases in between. Here the CDR3 DNA reads TGTGCCAGCAGCAGAAACTACTCACCCCTCCACTTT. It is translated as CASSRNYSPLHF.

This clonotype was seen ten or more times. The chain combines TRBV7-2 with TRBJ2-3, with 8 bases lining up with TRBD2. V dropped 7 bases and J dropped 4; count of bases not matched to a gene: 13. The CDR3 runs to 16 residues. Per the germline V gene, CDR1 is SGHTA and CDR2 is FQGNSA. CDR3 region: CASTLASGRWADTQYF. CDR3 nucleotide sequence: TGTGCCAGCACCCTAGCCAGCGGGAGATGGGCAGATACGCAGTATTTT. The variable domain in full, completed from reference TRBV7-2 and TRBJ2-3, reads GAGVSQSPSNKVTEKGKDVELRCDPISGHTALYWYRQSLGQGLEFLIYFQGNSAPDKSGLPSDRFSAERTGGSVSTLTIQRTQQEDSAVYLCASTLASGRWADTQYFGPGTRLTVL.

This clonotype has ten or more counts. This chain connects TRBV5-1 to TRBJ2-7, with TRBD2 as a possible D gene (6 bases). V shed 4 bases and J shed 6 bases, with 8 bases lying between them. There are 11 residues in the CDR3. Looked up from germline, CDR1 is SGHRS and CDR2 is YFSETQ. The CDR3 protein is CASSPGLEQYF. The CDR3, as DNA: TGCGCCAGCAGCCCGGGACTCGAGCAGTACTTC.